The present TCR beta chain was sequenced within a study of early T cells in non-severe SARS-CoV-2 infection. In this sample, this clonotype turned up a few times. TCRdb analysed the 5' RACE reads with MiXCR anew, one entry per CDR3 protein. This sample has about 28,000 distinct CDR3 sequences; around 5.9% occur once, and the top ten carry 0.92%. V dropped 4 bases and J dropped 8; count of bases not matched to a gene: 5. Germline lookup yields CDR1 SGHRS and CDR2 YFSETQ. The CDR3 has 12 residues. The sequenced material came from whole blood. The J gene is TRBJ1-2, the V gene TRBV5-1; TRBD1 aligns across 7 bases. The TCR was taken from an adult who was a healthcare worker with PCR-confirmed SARS-CoV-2 infection or an uninfected control (not recorded which). The CDR3 loop is CASSVGTAGYTF. In nucleotides, the CDR3 is TGCGCCAGCAGCGTTGGGACAGCCGGCTACACCTTC.